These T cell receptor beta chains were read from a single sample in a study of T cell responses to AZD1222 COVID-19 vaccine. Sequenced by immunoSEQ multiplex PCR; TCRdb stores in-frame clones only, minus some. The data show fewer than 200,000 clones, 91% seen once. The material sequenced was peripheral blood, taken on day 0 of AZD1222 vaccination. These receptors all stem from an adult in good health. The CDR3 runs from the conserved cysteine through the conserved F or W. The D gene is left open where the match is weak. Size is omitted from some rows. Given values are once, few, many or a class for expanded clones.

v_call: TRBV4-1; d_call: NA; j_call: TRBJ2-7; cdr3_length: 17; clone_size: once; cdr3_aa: CASSQEEWRIERYEQYF; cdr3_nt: TGCGCCAGCAGCCAAGAGGAGTGGCGCATCGAACGCTACGAGCAGTACTTC
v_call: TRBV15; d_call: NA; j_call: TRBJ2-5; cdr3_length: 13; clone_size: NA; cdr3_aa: CATRRAYQETQYF; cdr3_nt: TGTGCCACCAGACGCGCCTACCAAGAGACCCAGTACTTC
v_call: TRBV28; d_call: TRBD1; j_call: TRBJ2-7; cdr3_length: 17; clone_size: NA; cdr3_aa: CASSLQFGQVSSYEQYF; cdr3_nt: TGTGCCAGCAGTTTACAGTTCGGACAGGTCAGCTCCTACGAGCAGTACTTC
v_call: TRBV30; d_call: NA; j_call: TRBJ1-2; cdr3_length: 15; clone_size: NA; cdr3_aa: CAWSGLTTGFYGYTF; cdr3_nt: TGTGCCTGGAGTGGTCTAACAACTGGGTTCTATGGCTACACCTTC
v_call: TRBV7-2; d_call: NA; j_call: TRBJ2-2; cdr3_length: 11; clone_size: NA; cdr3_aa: CASSSPTKLFF; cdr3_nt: TGTGCCAGCAGCTCCCCCACCAAGCTGTTTTTT
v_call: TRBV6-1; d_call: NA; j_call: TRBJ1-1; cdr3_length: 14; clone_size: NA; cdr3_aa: CASSDGRGNTEAFF; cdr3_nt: TGTGCCAGCAGTGACGGACGGGGTAACACTGAAGCTTTCTTT
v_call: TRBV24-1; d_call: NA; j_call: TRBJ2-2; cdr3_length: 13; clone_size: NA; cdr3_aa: CATLGQDTGELFF; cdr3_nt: TGTGCCACCCTAGGACAAGACACCGGGGAGCTGTTTTTT
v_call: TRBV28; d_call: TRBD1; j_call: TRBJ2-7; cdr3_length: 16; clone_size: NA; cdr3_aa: CASSLPSGQGAYEQYF; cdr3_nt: TGTGCCAGCAGTCTCCCCTCGGGACAGGGGGCCTACGAGCAGTACTTC
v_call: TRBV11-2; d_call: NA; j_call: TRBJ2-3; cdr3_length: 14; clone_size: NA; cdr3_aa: CASTRTSGTDTQYF; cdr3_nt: TGTGCCAGCACCCGGACCTCTGGCACAGATACGCAGTATTTT
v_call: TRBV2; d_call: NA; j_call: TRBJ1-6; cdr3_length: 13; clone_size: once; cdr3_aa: CASVEVYNSPLHF; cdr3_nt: TGTGCCAGCGTAGAGGTATATAATTCACCCCTCCACTTT
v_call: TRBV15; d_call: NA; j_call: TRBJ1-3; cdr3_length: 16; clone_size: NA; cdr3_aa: CATSRDRGLSGNTIYF; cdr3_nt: TGTGCCACCAGCAGAGATAGAGGTCTCTCTGGAAACACCATATATTTT
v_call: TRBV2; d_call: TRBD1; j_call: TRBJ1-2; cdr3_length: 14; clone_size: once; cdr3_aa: CASSNRGANYGYTF; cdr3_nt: TGTGCCAGCAGTAACAGGGGAGCTAACTATGGCTACACCTTC
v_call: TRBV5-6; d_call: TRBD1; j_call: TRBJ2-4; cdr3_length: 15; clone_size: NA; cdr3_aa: CASRYGQGAGNIQYF; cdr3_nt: TGTGCCAGCAGATACGGACAGGGGGCGGGCAACATTCAGTACTTC
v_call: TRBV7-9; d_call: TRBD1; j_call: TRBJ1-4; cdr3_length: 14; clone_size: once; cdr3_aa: CASSLQGGGEKLFF; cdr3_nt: TGTGCCAGCAGCTTGCAGGGGGGAGGAGAAAAACTGTTTTTT
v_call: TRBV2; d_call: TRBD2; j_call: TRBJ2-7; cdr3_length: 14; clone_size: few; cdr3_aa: CASRLGLAGVEQYF; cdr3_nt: TGTGCCAGCAGACTGGGACTAGCGGGAGTCGAGCAGTACTTC
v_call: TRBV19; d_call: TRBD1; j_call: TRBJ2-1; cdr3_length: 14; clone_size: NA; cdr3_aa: CASSMRTGRNEQFF; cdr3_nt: TGTGCCAGTAGTATGAGGACAGGGAGGAATGAGCAGTTCTTC
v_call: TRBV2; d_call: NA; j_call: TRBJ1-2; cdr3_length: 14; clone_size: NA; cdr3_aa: CASSEGLGTVGYTF; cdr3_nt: TGTGCCAGCAGTGAAGGGTTGGGGACGGTAGGCTACACCTTC
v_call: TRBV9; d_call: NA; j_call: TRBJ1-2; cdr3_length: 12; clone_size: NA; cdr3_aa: CASTFGVYGYTF; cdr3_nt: TGTGCCAGCACCTTCGGGGTTTATGGCTACACCTTC
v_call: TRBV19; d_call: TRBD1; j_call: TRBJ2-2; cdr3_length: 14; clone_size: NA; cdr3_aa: CATQGTGFTGELFF; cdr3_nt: TGTGCCACCCAAGGGACAGGATTCACCGGGGAGCTGTTTTTT
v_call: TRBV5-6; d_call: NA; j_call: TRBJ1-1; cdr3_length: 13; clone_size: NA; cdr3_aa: CASSLGSYTEAFF; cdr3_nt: TGTGCCAGCAGCTTGGGGTCATACACTGAAGCTTTCTTT
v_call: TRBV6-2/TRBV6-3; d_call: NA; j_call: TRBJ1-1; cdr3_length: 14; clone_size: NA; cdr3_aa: CASSYSLTSTEAFF; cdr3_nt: TGTGCCAGCAGTTACTCGTTAACATCCACTGAAGCTTTCTTT
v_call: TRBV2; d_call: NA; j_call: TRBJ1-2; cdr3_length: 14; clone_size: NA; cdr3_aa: CASSEGQSAGGYTF; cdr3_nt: TGTGCCAGCAGTGAGGGGCAGTCAGCAGGTGGCTACACCTTC
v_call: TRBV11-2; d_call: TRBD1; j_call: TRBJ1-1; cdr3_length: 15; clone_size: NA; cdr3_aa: CASSPWTGMNTEAFF; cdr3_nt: TGTGCCAGCAGCCCCTGGACAGGTATGAACACTGAAGCTTTCTTT
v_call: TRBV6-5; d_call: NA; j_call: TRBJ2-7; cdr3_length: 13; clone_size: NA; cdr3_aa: CASSTGTVYEQYF; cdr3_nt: TGTGCCAGCAGTACGGGGACCGTTTACGAGCAGTACTTC
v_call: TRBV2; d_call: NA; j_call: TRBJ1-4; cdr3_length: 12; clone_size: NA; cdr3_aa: CASSGINEKLFF; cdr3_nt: TGTGCCAGCAGTGGCATTAATGAAAAACTGTTTTTT
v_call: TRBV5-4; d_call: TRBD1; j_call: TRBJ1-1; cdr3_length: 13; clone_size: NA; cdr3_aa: CASSYPRGTEAFF; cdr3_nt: TGTGCCAGCAGCTACCCCAGGGGGACTGAAGCTTTCTTT
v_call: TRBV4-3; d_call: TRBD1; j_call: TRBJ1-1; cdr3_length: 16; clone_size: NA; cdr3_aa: CASSQPRDSGGTEAFF; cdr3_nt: TGCGCCAGCAGCCAGCCTCGGGACAGCGGGGGGACTGAAGCTTTCTTT
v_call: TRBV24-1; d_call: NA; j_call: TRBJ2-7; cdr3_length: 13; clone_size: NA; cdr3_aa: CATSDLGRHEQYF; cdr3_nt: TGTGCCACCAGTGATTTAGGCCGCCACGAGCAGTACTTC
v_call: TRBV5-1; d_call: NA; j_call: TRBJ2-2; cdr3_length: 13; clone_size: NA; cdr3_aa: CASSTGPTGELFF; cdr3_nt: TGCGCCAGCAGCACCGGACCTACCGGGGAGCTGTTTTTT
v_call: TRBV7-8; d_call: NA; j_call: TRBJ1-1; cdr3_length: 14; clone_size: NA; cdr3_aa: CASSLGGRRTEAFF; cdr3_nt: TGTGCCAGCAGCTTAGGGGGTCGCCGCACTGAAGCTTTCTTT
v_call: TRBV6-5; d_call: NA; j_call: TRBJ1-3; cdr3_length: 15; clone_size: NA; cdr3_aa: CASRPLRTSGNTIYF; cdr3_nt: TGTGCCAGCCGCCCTCTACGGACCTCTGGAAACACCATATATTTT
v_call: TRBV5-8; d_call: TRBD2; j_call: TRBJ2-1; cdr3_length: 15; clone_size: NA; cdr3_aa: CASSLAGRGYNEQFF; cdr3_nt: TGTGCCAGCAGCTTGGCTGGGAGGGGCTACAATGAGCAGTTCTTC
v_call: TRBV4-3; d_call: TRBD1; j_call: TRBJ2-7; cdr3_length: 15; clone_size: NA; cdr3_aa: CASSQDSGTGDEQYF; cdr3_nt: TGCGCCAGCAGCCAAGATTCCGGGACAGGGGACGAGCAGTACTTC
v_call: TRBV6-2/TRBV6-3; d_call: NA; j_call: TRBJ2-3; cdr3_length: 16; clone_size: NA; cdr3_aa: CASSYPREGKVDTQYF; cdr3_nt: TGTGCCAGCAGTTACCCCCGTGAAGGGAAGGTGGATACGCAGTATTTT
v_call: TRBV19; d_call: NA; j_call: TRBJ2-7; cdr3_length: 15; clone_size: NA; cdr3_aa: CASSIISGSNYEQYF; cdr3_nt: TGTGCCAGTAGTATAATTAGTGGGAGCAACTACGAGCAGTACTTC
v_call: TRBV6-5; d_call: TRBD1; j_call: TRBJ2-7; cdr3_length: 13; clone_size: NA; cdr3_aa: CASRNDRDSQQYF; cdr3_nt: TGTGCCAGCAGGAACGATCGGGACAGCCAGCAGTACTTC
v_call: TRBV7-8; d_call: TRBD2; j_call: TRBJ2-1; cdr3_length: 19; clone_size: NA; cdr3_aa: CASSLVVGLAGVTYNEQFF; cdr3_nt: TGTGCCAGCAGCTTAGTGGTGGGACTAGCGGGAGTAACCTACAATGAGCAGTTCTTC
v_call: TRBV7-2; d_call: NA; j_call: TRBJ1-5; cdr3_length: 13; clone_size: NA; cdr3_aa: CASSFYSNQPQHF; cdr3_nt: TGTGCCAGCAGCTTTTACAGCAATCAGCCCCAGCATTTT
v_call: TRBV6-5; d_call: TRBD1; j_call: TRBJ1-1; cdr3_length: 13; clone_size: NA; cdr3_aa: CASRGQGYTEAFF; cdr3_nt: TGTGCCAGCAGGGGACAGGGCTACACTGAAGCTTTCTTT
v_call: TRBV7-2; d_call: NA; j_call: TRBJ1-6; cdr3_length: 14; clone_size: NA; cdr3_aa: CASSFYREHSPLHF; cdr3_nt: TGTGCCAGCAGCTTCTACAGGGAACATTCACCCCTCCACTTT
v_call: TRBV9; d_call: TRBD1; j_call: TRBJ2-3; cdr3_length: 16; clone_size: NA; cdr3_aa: CASSPTGGGRTDTQYF; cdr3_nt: TGTGCCAGCAGCCCTACAGGGGGCGGTCGGACAGATACGCAGTATTTT
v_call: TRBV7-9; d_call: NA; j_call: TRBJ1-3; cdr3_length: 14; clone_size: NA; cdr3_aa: CASNGRTSGNTIYF; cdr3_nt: TGTGCCAGCAACGGACGGACCTCTGGAAACACCATATATTTT
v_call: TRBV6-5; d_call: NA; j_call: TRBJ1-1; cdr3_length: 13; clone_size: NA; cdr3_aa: CASTRDVNTEAFF; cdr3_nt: TGTGCCAGCACCAGAGACGTGAACACTGAAGCTTTCTTT
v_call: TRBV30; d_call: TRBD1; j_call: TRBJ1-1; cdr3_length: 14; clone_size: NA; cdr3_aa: CAWYSGTGNTEAFF; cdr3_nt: TGTGCCTGGTACTCCGGGACAGGTAACACTGAAGCTTTCTTT
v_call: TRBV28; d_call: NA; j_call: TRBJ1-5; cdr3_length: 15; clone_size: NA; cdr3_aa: CASSRPGITNQPQHF; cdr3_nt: TGTGCCAGCAGTCGCCCGGGGATAACCAATCAGCCCCAGCATTTT
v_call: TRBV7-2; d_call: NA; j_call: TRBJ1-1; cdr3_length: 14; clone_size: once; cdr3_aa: CASSLAWGPTEAFF; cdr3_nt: TGTGCCAGCAGCTTAGCCTGGGGGCCCACTGAAGCTTTCTTT
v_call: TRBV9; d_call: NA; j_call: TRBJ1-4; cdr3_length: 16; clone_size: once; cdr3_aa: CASSVGGLPGDEKLFF; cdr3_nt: TGTGCCAGCAGCGTAGGTGGGCTCCCGGGTGATGAAAAACTGTTTTTT
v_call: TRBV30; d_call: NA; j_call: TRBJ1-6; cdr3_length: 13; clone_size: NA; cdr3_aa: CAWSNQRASPLHF; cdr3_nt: TGTGCCTGGAGTAACCAACGGGCTTCACCCCTCCACTTT
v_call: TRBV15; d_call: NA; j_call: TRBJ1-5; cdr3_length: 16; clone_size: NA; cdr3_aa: CATSRVEGSKTQPQHF; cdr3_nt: TGTGCCACCAGCAGAGTCGAGGGGTCAAAAACCCAGCCCCAGCATTTT
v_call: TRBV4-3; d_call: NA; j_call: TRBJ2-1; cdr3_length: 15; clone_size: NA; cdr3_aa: CASSQDFGSGSEQFF; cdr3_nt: TGCGCCAGCAGCCAAGATTTCGGATCGGGCAGTGAGCAGTTCTTC
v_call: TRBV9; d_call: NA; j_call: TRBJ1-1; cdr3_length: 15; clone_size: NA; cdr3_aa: CASSGGLRMNTEAFF; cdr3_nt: TGTGCCAGCAGCGGGGGGTTAAGGATGAACACTGAAGCTTTCTTT
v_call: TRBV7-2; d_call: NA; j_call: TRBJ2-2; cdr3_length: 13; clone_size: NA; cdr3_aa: CASSGFNTGELFF; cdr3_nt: TGTGCCAGTTCAGGGTTTAACACCGGGGAGCTGTTTTTT
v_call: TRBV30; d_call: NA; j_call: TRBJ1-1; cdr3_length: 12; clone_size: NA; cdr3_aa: CALLSENTEAFF; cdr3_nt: TGTGCCTTACTGAGCGAGAACACTGAAGCTTTCTTT
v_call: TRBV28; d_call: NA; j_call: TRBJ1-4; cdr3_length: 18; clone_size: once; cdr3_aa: CASSLGIVAGATNEKLFF; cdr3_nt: TGTGCCAGCAGTTTGGGGATAGTGGCAGGGGCAACTAATGAAAAACTGTTTTTT